The clone carrying this T cell receptor (beta chain) appeared a few times. Its antigen is as yet unknown. The germline V gene has CDR1 SGHRS and CDR2 YFSETQ. This CDR3 has 15 residues. The germline V and J ends were trimmed by 0 bases and 0 bases, with 9 bases remaining between them. This record belongs to a study of cytomegalovirus exposure and HLA in healthy donors. Overall study findings and caveats: Analyzed later, association rates of TCRs varied across HLA loci, with DRB1 most and HLA-C fewest. When analyzed later, a missense DCLRE1C variant was found to be linked to TCR beta V- and J-gene trimming. TCR beta V segments were, for the most part, productive about 90% or about 30% of the time in an earlier analysis. Rare sequences made up most TCRs, while some public TCRs were found in many donors.

PCR involved 60 Vbeta and 13 Jbeta primers. Repertoires were generated with immunoSEQ multiplex PCR, while TCRdb's copy carries only in-frame clones and drops some. The sample includes 150,000 to 200,000 clones, around 79% of them seen just once. The clonotype originates from a man between 45 and 60 years old in good health and CMV-seropositive. Specimen: PBMCs. V usage is TRBV5-1 and J usage is TRBJ1-1; D call uncertain. In DNA form, the CDR3 reads TGCGCCAGCAGCTTGGAGGCGGGTATGAACACTGAAGCTTTCTTT. Translating it yields CASSLEAGMNTEAFF.